The clone carrying this T cell receptor beta chain was found a few times. Its antigen is not known. Deletions cut 2 bases from V and 7 bases from J, with 14 bases between. The CDR3 is 15 residues long. Germline assignment: CDR1 SEHNR and CDR2 FQNEAQ (reference sequence). These data originate in a study of cytomegalovirus exposure and HLA in healthy donors. A multiplex PCR was run with 60 Vbeta primers and 13 Jbeta primers. Assay: immunoSEQ multiplex PCR; the TCRdb copy retains only in-frame clones and omits some. The sample yields about 130,000 clones, approximately 85% seen once. The study, taken as a whole, reports: With DRB1 most and HLA-C fewest, TCR association rates differed between HLA loci in a later analysis.

This TCR derives from a woman aged 45-65 years in good health and CMV-seropositive. This chain joins TRBV7-9 and TRBJ1-4, with a possible D match to TRBD1 (6 bases). The sample was PBMCs. The CDR3 DNA is TGTGCCAGCAGCTTATTCCCACAGGGTAGTGAAAAACTGTTTTTT. Translating it yields CASSLFPQGSEKLFF.